This TCR beta chain was identified in a study of blood T cell repertoires in COVID-19. On the study more broadly: Both acute and convalescent COVID-19 samples were obtained from the United States, Italy and Spain. The analysed material was cDNA or gDNA that came from T cells, B-cell-depleted T cells, or PBMCs.

In the authors' workflow: Counts of nucleated cells, estimated from reference gene primer amplification, were obtained. Libraries were prepared by immunoSEQ multiplex PCR; TCRdb keeps only in-frame clonotypes and omits some of them. The DNA was the basis for D and trimming; V, J and clone size are from that table. The table records 140,000 to 150,000 clones, around 72% of them present only once. V was trimmed by 4 bases and J by 4 bases, leaving 8 bases between them. The germline V gene has CDR1 SGHAT and CDR2 FQNNGV. The CDR3 is made up of 13 amino acids. The receptor's source is a woman aged 55-70 years with acute or convalescent COVID-19. V and J are TRBV11-2 and TRBJ2-1; D gene ambiguous. What was sequenced was peripheral blood. CDR3 nucleotide sequence: TGTGCCAGCAGCTCGTTATCGTACAATGAGCAGTTCTTC. Protein: CASSSLSYNEQFF. The full variable domain, rest sourced from reference TRBV11-2 and TRBJ2-1, is EAGVAQSPRYKIIEKRQSVAFWCNPISGHATLYWYQQILGQGPKLLIQFQNNGVVDDSQLPKDRFSAERLKGVDSTLKIQPAKLEDSAVYLCASSSLSYNEQFFGPGTRLTVL.